This paragraph reports one T cell receptor beta chain. These data originate in a study of blood T cell repertoires in COVID-19. Study context: Sources were T cells, B-cell-depleted T cells, or PBMCs; the material itself was cDNA or gDNA.

The method was immunoSEQ multiplex PCR; TCRdb's version includes in-frame clones alone and lacks a portion of them. The sample includes approximately 190,000 clones, about four fifths of them seen just once. The material sequenced was peripheral blood. The clonotype comes from a man aged 55 to 69 with acute or convalescent COVID-19.

The CDR3 sequence is CASSVGGRAGELFF. In DNA, the CDR3 is TGTGCCAGCAGCGTAGGCGGTCGCGCCGGGGAGCTGTTTTTT. This sequence joins TRBV9 and TRBJ2-2; D uncertain. Trimming removed 0 bases at V and 6 bases at J, with 9 bases between. CDR1 and CDR2 from the germline V gene are SGDLS and YYNGEE. The CDR3 covers 14 residues.